This is a list of T cell receptor beta chains from one sample in a study of human thymus T cells. The protocol was immunoSEQ multiplex PCR, while the TCRdb copy is restricted to in-frame clones and leaves out a portion. Seen here are tens of thousands of clones, 85% to 95% observed once, and the top ten hold about 0.03%. Specimen: thymus tissue. These receptor sequences come from a girl under three years old with a congenital heart defect but otherwise immunologically healthy. Both conserved end residues are part of each CDR3. D genes are given only for firm matches. Part of the rows lack a size; the others show once, few, many or a class for expanded clones.

v_gene: TRBV6-1; d_gene: .; j_gene: TRBJ2-3; abundance: once; CDR3nt: TGTGCCAGCGAGGACGGTTGCTATACGCAGTATTTT; CDR3aa: CASEDGCYTQYF
v_gene: TRBV7-2; d_gene: .; j_gene: TRBJ2-2; abundance: once; CDR3nt: TGTGCCAGCAGCTTAGGATTGATGAGCGCCCCGGGGACCGGGGAGCTGTTTTTT; CDR3aa: CASSLGLMSAPGTGELFF
v_gene: TRBV10-3; d_gene: .; j_gene: TRBJ2-1; abundance: .; CDR3nt: TGTGCCATCAGTGTGGGTAGGGCCCCCAATGAGCAGTTCTTC; CDR3aa: CAISVGRAPNEQFF
v_gene: TRBV11-2; d_gene: .; j_gene: TRBJ2-4; abundance: .; CDR3nt: TGTGCCAGCAGCTCTACAGCCTCTAGGTACAAAAACATTCAGTACTTC; CDR3aa: CASSSTASRYKNIQYF
v_gene: TRBV4-3; d_gene: TRBD1; j_gene: TRBJ2-5; abundance: .; CDR3nt: TGCGCCAGCAGCCGAGATCTGACAGGGCCCCAAGAGACCCAGTACTTC; CDR3aa: CASSRDLTGPQETQYF
v_gene: TRBV21-1; d_gene: .; j_gene: TRBJ2-7; abundance: .; CDR3nt: TGTGCCAGCAGCCCCAAGGGGAGGGCCCACGAGCAGTACTTC; CDR3aa: CASSPKGRAHEQYF
v_gene: TRBV4-3; d_gene: .; j_gene: TRBJ1-1; abundance: .; CDR3nt: TGCGCCAGCAGCCACGGCAGGAACACTGAAGCTTTCTTT; CDR3aa: CASSHGRNTEAFF
v_gene: TRBV7-2; d_gene: .; j_gene: TRBJ1-1; abundance: .; CDR3nt: TGTGCCAGCAGCTTCCGAAGCGATCAAAAGGGAATGAACACTGAAGCTTTCTTT; CDR3aa: CASSFRSDQKGMNTEAFF
v_gene: TRBV18; d_gene: .; j_gene: TRBJ2-1; abundance: .; CDR3nt: TGTGCCAGCTCTCCCGATCCGGGACCCTCCTCCTACAATGAGCAGTTCTTC; CDR3aa: CASSPDPGPSSYNEQFF
v_gene: TRBV19; d_gene: TRBD1; j_gene: TRBJ1-1; abundance: .; CDR3nt: TGTGCCAGTCGGATCCGGGACAGGGGGGGTTTGGCTTTCTTT; CDR3aa: CASRIRDRGGLAFF
v_gene: TRBV5-4; d_gene: TRBD2; j_gene: TRBJ2-7; abundance: .; CDR3nt: TGTGCCAGCAGCCATGGGACTAGCGGTCCCCCGAGGGACGAGCAGTACTTC; CDR3aa: CASSHGTSGPPRDEQYF
v_gene: TRBV28; d_gene: .; j_gene: TRBJ2-7; abundance: .; CDR3nt: TGTGCCAGCAGTAGCCCCCTTCCCAACTTGGGCTCCTACGAGCAGTACTTC; CDR3aa: CASSSPLPNLGSYEQYF
v_gene: TRBV10-3; d_gene: TRBD1; j_gene: TRBJ2-7; abundance: .; CDR3nt: TGTGCCATCAGTGAGAATAAATTGCGACAGGGGGCTTACGAGCAGTACTTC; CDR3aa: CAISENKLRQGAYEQYF